This TCR beta chain was identified during a study of T-cell memory formation after mild COVID-19. Study results and limitations: The main location of contracting CD4+ clones was CM and EM, and that of contracting CD8+ clones was EMRA.

Trimming removed 4 bases from V and 3 bases from J, with 19 bases in between. CDR3 length: 16 amino acids. Looked up from germline, CDR1 is SGHRS and CDR2 is YFSETQ. A single record per CDR3 protein comes from TCRdb applying MiXCR to the 5' RACE reads. The sample has hundreds of thousands of distinct CDR3 sequences, 20% seen once; the top ten hold about an eighth. Turning to this clonotype: Its antigen is still unknown.

V usage is TRBV5-1 and J usage is TRBJ1-2; weak D call: TRBD1 (5 bases). Sequenced: PBMCs or a T cell subset sorted from them (not recorded which). The sequence came from an adult woman who had mild COVID-19 (a few samples of this study predate the infection). Cell type and time point are not known. Written as DNA, the CDR3 is TGCGCCAGCAGCCCCCGAGTAGAAGGGGCTTACTATGGCTACACCTTC. Encoded protein: CASSPRVEGAYYGYTF.